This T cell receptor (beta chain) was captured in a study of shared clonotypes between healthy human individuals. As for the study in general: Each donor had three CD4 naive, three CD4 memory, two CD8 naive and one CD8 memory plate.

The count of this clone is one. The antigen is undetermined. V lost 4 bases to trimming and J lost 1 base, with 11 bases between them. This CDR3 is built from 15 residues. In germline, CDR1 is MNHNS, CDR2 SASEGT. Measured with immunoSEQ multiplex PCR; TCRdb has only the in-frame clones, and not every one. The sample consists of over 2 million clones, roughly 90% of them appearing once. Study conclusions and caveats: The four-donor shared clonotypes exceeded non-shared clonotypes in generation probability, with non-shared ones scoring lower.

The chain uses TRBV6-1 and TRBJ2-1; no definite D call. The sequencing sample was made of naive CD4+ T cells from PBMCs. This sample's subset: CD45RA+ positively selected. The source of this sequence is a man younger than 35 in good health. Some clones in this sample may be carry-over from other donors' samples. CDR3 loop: CASSVGDYSYNEQFF. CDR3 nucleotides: TGTGCCAGCAGTGTTGGGGATTATTCCTACAATGAGCAGTTCTTC.